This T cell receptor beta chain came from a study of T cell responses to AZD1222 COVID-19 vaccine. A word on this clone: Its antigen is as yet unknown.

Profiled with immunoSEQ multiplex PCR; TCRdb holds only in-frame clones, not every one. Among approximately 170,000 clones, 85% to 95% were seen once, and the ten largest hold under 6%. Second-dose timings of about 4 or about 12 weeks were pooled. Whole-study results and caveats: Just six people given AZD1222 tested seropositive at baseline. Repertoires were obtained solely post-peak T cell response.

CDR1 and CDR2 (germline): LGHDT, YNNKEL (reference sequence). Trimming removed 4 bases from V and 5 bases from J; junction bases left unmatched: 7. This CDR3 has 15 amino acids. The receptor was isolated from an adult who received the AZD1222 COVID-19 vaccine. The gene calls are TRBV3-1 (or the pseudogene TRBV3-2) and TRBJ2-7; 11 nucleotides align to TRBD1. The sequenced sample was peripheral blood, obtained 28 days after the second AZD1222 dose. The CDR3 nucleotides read TGTGCCAGCAGCCTGTCGGGACAGGGGGGCCACGAGCAGTACTTC. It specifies CASSLSGQGGHEQYF.